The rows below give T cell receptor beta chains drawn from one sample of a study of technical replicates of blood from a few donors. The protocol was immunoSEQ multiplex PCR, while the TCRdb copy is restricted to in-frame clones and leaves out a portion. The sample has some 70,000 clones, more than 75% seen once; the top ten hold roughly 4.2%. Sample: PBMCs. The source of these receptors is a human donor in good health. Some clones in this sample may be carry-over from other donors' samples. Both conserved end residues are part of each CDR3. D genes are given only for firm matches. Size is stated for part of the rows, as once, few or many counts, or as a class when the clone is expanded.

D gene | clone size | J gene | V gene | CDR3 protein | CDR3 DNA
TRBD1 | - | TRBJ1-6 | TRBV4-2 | CASSQTGTGRSSSYNSPLHF | TGTGCCAGCAGCCAGACCGGGACAGGCCGATCAAGCTCCTATAATTCACCCCTCCACTTT
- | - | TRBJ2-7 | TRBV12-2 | CASRLSRSAGPGRQYF | TGTGCAAGTCGCTTATCTAGGTCAGCGGGACCTGGTAGGCAGTACTTC
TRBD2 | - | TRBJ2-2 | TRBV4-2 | CASSPPGRDGGELFF | TGTGCCAGCAGCCCCCCAGGGAGGGATGGCGGGGAGCTGTTTTTT
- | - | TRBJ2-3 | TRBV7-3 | CASSPRGGHRDTQYF | TGTGCCAGCAGCCCCAGGGGCGGCCATAGGGATACGCAGTATTTT
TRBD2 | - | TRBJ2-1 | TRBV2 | CASSDGGGPGNEQFF | TGTGCCAGCAGTGACGGGGGGGGTCCGGGTAATGAGCAGTTCTTC
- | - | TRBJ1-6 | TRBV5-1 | CASSLVRNSPLHF | TGCGCCAGCAGCTTGGTACGGAATTCACCCCTCCACTTT
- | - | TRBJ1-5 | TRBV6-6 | CASVRVAEDNQPQHF | TGTGCCAGCGTGCGAGTGGCGGAGGACAATCAGCCCCAGCATTTT
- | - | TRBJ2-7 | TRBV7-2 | CASSLPFTGTFSYEQYF | TGTGCCAGCAGCCTTCCATTTACCGGGACTTTCTCCTACGAGCAGTACTTC
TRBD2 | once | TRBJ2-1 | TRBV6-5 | CASSLAGGFYNEQFF | TGTGCCAGCAGTCTAGCGGGAGGCTTTTACAATGAGCAGTTCTTC
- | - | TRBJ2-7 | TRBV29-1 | CSVEDGGAYEQYF | TGCAGCGTTGAAGACGGAGGGGCCTACGAGCAGTACTTC
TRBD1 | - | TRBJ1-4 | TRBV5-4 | CASSRQGVEGEKLFF | TGTGCCAGCAGTAGGCAGGGGGTTGAGGGTGAAAAACTGTTTTTT
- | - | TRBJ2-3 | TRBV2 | CASSVGGVVDTQYF | TGTGCCAGCAGTGTGGGAGGAGTTGTGGATACGCAGTATTTT
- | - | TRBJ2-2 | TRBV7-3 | CASSVAGSRGTGELFF | TGTGCCAGCAGCGTCGCGGGGAGTCGGGGCACCGGGGAGCTGTTTTTT
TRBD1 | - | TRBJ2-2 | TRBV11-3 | CASSFGQGATGELFF | TGTGCCAGCAGCTTTGGACAGGGGGCGACCGGGGAGCTGTTTTTT
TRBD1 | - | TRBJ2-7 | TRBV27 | CASKIGQGTYEQYF | TGTGCCAGCAAAATAGGACAGGGAACCTACGAGCAGTACTTC
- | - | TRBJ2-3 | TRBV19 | CASSWDLRTDTQYF | TGTGCCAGTTCCTGGGACTTACGCACAGATACGCAGTATTTT
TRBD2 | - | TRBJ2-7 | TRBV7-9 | CASSLISSGSSYEQYF | TGTGCCAGCAGCTTAATCTCTAGCGGGAGCTCCTACGAGCAGTACTTC
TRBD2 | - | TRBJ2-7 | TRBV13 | CASRKIAGEGYEQYF | TGTGCCAGCAGGAAGATAGCGGGAGAGGGGTACGAGCAGTACTTC
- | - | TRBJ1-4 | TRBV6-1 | CATQEVYNEKLFF | TGTGCCACCCAGGAGGTCTATAATGAAAAACTGTTTTTT
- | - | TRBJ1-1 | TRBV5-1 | CASSFTGAPGEAFF | TGCGCCAGCAGCTTCACAGGAGCTCCCGGAGAAGCTTTCTTT
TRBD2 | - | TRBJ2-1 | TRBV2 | CASSEAGGFRNEQFF | TGTGCCAGCAGTGAAGCGGGAGGGTTCCGCAATGAGCAGTTCTTC
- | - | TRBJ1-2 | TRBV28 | CASSLWTGSGYTF | TGTGCCAGCAGTTTATGGACAGGCAGTGGCTACACCTTC